This entry describes one TCR beta chain. The data are from a study of blood T cell repertoires in COVID-19. The wider study: The United States, Italy and Spain were the sources of the acute and convalescent COVID-19 samples. Sources were T cells, B-cell-depleted T cells, or PBMCs; the material itself was cDNA or gDNA.

As handled by the study authors: Amplification of reference gene primers provided the estimated nucleated cell counts. TCRdb's copy holds only in-frame clones and misses some; the assay was immunoSEQ multiplex PCR. V and J calls and clone size are given by that table; D and trimming were obtained from the DNA. The table lists 200,000 to 250,000 clones, roughly 84% of them singletons. The clonotype comes from a woman of 80 years or more with acute or convalescent COVID-19. The sample consisted of peripheral blood.

CDR3 nucleotide sequence: TGTGCCAGCAGTTTATTAAGACTAGCGGGCACCGGGGAGCTGTTTTTT. Translation gives CASSLLRLAGTGELFF. The chain employs TRBV28 and TRBJ2-2, with TRBD2 identical over 10 bases. The CDR3 runs to 16 residues. CDR1 MDHEN and CDR2 SYDVKM come from the germline V gene. V was pared by 1 base and J by 4 bases, with 3 bases of the junction left unmatched.